Sequencing of this T cell receptor beta chain was carried out in a study of blood T cell repertoires in COVID-19. As for the study in general: PBMCs, B-cell-depleted T cells, or T cells provided the cDNA or gDNA that made up the material.

In the original analysis: Amplification of reference gene primers provided the estimated nucleated cell counts. Data came from immunoSEQ multiplex PCR; TCRdb stores just in-frame clones and leaves some out. V, J and clone size were drawn from that table, and D and trimming were deduced from the DNA. The profile shows approximately 240,000 clones, approximately 85% of them singletons. The germline CDR1 and CDR2 sequences are SGHDN and FVKESK. This CDR3 is built from 14 residues. Germline trimming cut 0 bases from V and 7 bases from J; bases unmatched to any gene: 0. Sequenced material: peripheral blood. The sequence derives from a man aged 45-60 years with acute or convalescent COVID-19. The gene calls are TRBV14 and TRBJ1-6, with 7 bases matching TRBD1. The CDR3 nucleotides are TGTGCCAGCAGCCAAGACAGGGGGAATTCACCCCTCCACTTT. It translates to CASSQDRGNSPLHF.